The sequence of this TCR beta chain was determined in a study of blood T cell repertoires in COVID-19. Study details: COVID-19 samples from acute and convalescent phases originated in the United States, Italy and Spain. Sources were T cells, B-cell-depleted T cells, or PBMCs; the material itself was cDNA or gDNA.

From germline, CDR1 is SGHDT and CDR2 YYEEEE. The CDR3 contains 13 residues. Trimming took off 2 bases at V and 0 bases at J, with 6 bases between the two ends. Original processing notes: Scientists estimated how many nucleated cells there were by amplifying reference gene primers. Profiled with immunoSEQ multiplex PCR; TCRdb holds only in-frame clones, not every one. The V and J calls and the clone size are those of that table, but D and trimming were determined from the DNA. The table records approximately 250,000 clones, about nine tenths of them present only once. This TCR was recovered from an older woman who had recovered from COVID-19. The genes are TRBV5-6 and TRBJ2-7, with D unresolved. Sequencing used peripheral blood. Here the CDR3 reads CASSLASSYEQYF. In nucleotides, the CDR3 is TGTGCCAGCAGCTTAGCATCCTCCTACGAGCAGTACTTC.